A single T cell receptor beta chain is shown here with its context. In this sample, this clone turned up a few times. The clone's antigen remains unknown. No quality values exist for individual bases; no much larger clone is one base distant. The data derive from a study of metastatic and nonmetastatic thyroid tumors (TCRdb year 2020). Some background on the complete study: Repertoires from peripheral blood and from tumor or nodule tissue samples of malignant and benign thyroid patients were compared. Beyond this particular receptor, the publication reports: TCR beta diversity was reported as significantly higher in malignant tumors than in benign nodules, in both blood and tumor samples.

At the junction V is shortened by 6 bases and J by 6 bases, with 15 bases in between. Taken from cysteine to phenylalanine, the CDR3 has 13 residues. Kept here is only the CDR3 DNA, which spans 39 bases and is read in frame from base 1. No treatment had been received by any patient before thyroid surgery. Using T-cell receptor beta sequencing, the study looked back at clinical samples from patients collected from 2012 to 2018. The library was produced with PCR. The sequencer was an Illumina HiSeq 4000. High-throughput sequencing was used to profile the TCR beta-chain CDR3 region of each patient. As for the authors' bioinformatics: Drawing on CDR3 differences between clinicopathological groups, the researchers built a classifier meant to tell apart patients with distant-metastatic papillary thyroid cancer. To measure repertoire diversity the researchers used the Shannon index, while the Morisita-Horn index served to gauge how similar the tumor and blood repertoires were. In-frame beta chains were kept once TCRdb had trimmed the public reads at Q25 with fastp and called clones with MiXCR. The V and J calls and clone size come from TCRdb's table, not from the authors' own analysis. Present in this sample are around 50,000 clones, 25% to 35% of which were seen just once. Around 15% of the sample is held by the ten biggest clonotypes.

The chain couples TRBV12-3 or TRBV12-4 to TRBJ2-7; no D gene can be assigned with confidence. The TCR comes from a female donor with papillary thyroid cancer or a benign thyroid nodule (not recorded which). Some clones in this sample may be carry-over from other donors' samples. Sequencing input: blood. The DNA sequence reads TGTGCCAGCAGCCCCGGGCCCTCGAGCGAGCAGTACTTC. It encodes CASSPGPSSEQYF.